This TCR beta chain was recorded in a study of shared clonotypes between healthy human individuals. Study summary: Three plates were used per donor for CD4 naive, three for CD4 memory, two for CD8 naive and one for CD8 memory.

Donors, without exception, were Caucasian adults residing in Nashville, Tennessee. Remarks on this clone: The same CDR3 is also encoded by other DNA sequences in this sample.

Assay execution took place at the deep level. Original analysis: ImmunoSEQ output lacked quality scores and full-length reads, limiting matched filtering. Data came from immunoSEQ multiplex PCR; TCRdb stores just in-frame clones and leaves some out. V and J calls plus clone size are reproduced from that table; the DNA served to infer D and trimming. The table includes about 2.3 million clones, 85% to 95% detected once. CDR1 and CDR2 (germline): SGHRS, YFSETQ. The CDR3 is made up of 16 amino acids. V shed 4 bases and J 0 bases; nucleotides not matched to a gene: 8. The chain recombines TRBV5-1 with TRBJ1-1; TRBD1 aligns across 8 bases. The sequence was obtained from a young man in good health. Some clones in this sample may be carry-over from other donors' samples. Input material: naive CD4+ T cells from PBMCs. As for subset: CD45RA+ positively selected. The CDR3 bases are TGCGCCAGCAGCCTATCCGGGACAGGAATGAACACTGAAGCTTTCTTT. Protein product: CASSLSGTGMNTEAFF.